A single sample is the source of the 7 T cell receptor beta chains below, sequenced in a study of Ad26.COV2.S vaccination and SARS-CoV-2 variants. Profiled with immunoSEQ multiplex PCR; TCRdb holds only in-frame clones, not every one. The sample records about 180,000 clones, 87% being singletons. Sequenced here: peripheral blood, sampled after recovery from COVID-19. The receptors stem from a human donor who had recovered from COVID-19.

The J gene is TRBJ2-3, the V gene TRBV11-3; D perhaps matches TRBD1 (5 bases). The CDR3 is 12 residues long. The V gene's germline CDR1 is SGHNT and CDR2 YENEEA. Trimming removed 6 bases from V and 6 bases from J, with 10 bases in between. CDR3 amino acids: CASSHAGDTQYF. DNA for the CDR3: TGTGCCAGCAGTCACGCAGGGGATACGCAGTATTTT. Supplemented by reference TRBV11-3 and TRBJ2-3, the full variable domain reads EAGVVQSPRYKIIEKKQPVAFWCNPISGHNTLYWYLQNLGQGPELLIRYENEEAVDDSQLPKDRFSAERLKGVDSTLKIQPAELGDSAVYLCASSHAGDTQYFGPGTRLTVL.

This sequence joins TRBV19 and TRBJ1-6, with D possibly matching TRBD1 (6 bases). The CDR3 loop spans 15 amino acids. V dropped 2 bases and J dropped 5 bases, with 10 bases sitting between them. Germline V gene data show CDR1 as LNHDA and CDR2 as SQIVND (reference sequence). CDR3 bases: TGTGCCAGTAGTATAAGGGGGGGACATAATTCACCCCTCCACTTT. Its translation is CASSIRGGHNSPLHF.

This chain connects TRBV5-4 to TRBJ2-2; unclear D gene. CDR1 is SGHNT, CDR2 YYREEE, per germline (reference sequence). There are 14 residues in the CDR3. V gave up 2 bases and J gave up 7 bases, with 12 bases separating them. The CDR3: CASSFSTVGGELFF. CDR3 coding DNA: TGTGCCAGCAGCTTTTCCACTGTGGGCGGGGAGCTGTTTTTT.

The rearrangement links TRBV5-4 to TRBJ2-1; TRBD2 matches at 7 bases. Losses at the gene ends were 5 bases for V and 4 bases for J; bases not matched to a gene: 9. Germline CDR1 is SGHNT and CDR2 is YYREEE (reference sequence). The CDR3 is 15 amino acids. CDR3 in DNA: TGTGCCAGCAGAACGGTTAGCGGGTTTTACAATGAGCAGTTCTTC. This codes for CASRTVSGFYNEQFF.

The genes are TRBV3-1 (or the pseudogene TRBV3-2) and TRBJ2-2; 11 nucleotides match TRBD2. The CDR3 length is 15 residues. V lost 2 bases, J lost 5 bases, and 1 base stayed unmatched. CDR1 is LGHDT, CDR2 YNNKEL, per germline (reference sequence). The CDR3 DNA reads TGTGCCAGCAGCCAACTAGCGGGAGGAACCGGGGAGCTGTTTTTT. Its protein is CASSQLAGGTGELFF.

This chain uses TRBV25-1 with TRBJ2-1, with D possibly TRBD1 on 5 matching bases. Trimming pared 0 bases from V and 5 bases from J, leaving 11 bases between. The germline gives CDR1 MGHDK, CDR2 SYGVNS. CDR3 length: 15 residues. In DNA, the CDR3 is TGTGCCAGCAGTGAATATTGGCAGGGTGACAATGAGCAGTTCTTC. Amino acids: CASSEYWQGDNEQFF. Combining the CDR3 with reference TRBV25-1 and TRBJ2-1 gives the whole variable domain EADIYQTPRYLVIGTGKKITLECSQTMGHDKMYWYQQDPGMELHLIHYSYGVNSTEKGDLSSESTVSRIRTEHFPLTLESARPSHTSQYLCASSEYWQGDNEQFFGPGTRLTVL.

The table lists this clone with a count of one. J is TRBJ1-6 and V is TRBV3-1 (or the pseudogene TRBV3-2), with D perhaps TRBD1 (5 bases). Germline CDR1 reads LGHDT; CDR2 reads YNNKEL (reference sequence). This CDR3 comprises 16 residues. Trimming took 0 bases from V and 8 from J, leaving 14 bases between them. The CDR3, as DNA: TGTGCCAGCAGCCAAGAGGTGGAGGGGTGGCATTCACCCCTCCACTTT. This codes for CASSQEVEGWHSPLHF.